The source of this T cell receptor (beta chain) is a study of blood T cells in healthy people across ages. Study conclusions and caveats: Among long-lived donors, naive CD4+ cells were more numerous and diversity higher than in aged donors.

Combining a sample-barcoded 5' primer with a J-beta primer mix, a second PCR ran for about 7 to 11 cycles. Each of the cDNA molecules was tagged by a template-switch adaptor with 12 random nucleotides. MiXCR, run by TCRdb on the 5' RACE reads, gives a single entry per CDR3 protein. The sample shows about 1.5 million distinct CDR3 sequences, approximately 39% of them seen only once. There are 14 residues in the CDR3. The germline V and J ends were trimmed by 3 bases and 3 bases, with 11 bases remaining between them. Details on this clonotype: Its cognate antigen is unknown.

The receptor was derived from a woman between 18 and 29 years old in good health. The chain joins TRBV12-3 or TRBV12-4 to TRBJ1-1; D is ambiguous. Sequenced sample: blood. The CDR3 loop reads CASSFGVWDTEAFF. In DNA form, the CDR3 reads TGTGCCAGCAGTTTTGGGGTTTGGGACACTGAAGCTTTCTTT.